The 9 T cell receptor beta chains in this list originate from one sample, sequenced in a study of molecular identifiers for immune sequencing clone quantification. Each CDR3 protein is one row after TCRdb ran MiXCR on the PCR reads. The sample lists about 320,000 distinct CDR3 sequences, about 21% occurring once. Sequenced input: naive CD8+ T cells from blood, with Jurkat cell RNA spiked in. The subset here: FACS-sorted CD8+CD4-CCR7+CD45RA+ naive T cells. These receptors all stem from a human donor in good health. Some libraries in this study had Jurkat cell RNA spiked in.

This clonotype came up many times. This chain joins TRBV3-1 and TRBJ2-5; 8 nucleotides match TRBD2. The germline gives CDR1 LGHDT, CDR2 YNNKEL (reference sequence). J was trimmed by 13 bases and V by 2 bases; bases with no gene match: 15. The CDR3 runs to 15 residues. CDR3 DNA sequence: TGTGCCAGCAGCCAACCCGCGGGAGAAGGACTAGCCTGGTACTTC. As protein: CASSQPAGEGLAWYF.

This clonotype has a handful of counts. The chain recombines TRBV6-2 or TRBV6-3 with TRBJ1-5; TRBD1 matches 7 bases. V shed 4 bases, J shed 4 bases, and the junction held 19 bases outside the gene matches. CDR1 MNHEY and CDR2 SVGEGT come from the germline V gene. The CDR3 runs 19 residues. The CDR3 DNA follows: TGTGCCAGCAGTTCAATAACAGGGGATACCCTTTTGGCTAATCAGCCCCAGCATTTT. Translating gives CASSSITGDTLLANQPQHF.

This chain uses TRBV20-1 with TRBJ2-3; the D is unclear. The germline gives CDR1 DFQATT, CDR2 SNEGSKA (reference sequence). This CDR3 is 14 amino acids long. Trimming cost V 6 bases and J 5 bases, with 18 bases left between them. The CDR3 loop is CSAKTGILGDTQYF. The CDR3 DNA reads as TGCAGTGCCAAAACTGGGATCTTAGGAGATACGCAGTATTTT.

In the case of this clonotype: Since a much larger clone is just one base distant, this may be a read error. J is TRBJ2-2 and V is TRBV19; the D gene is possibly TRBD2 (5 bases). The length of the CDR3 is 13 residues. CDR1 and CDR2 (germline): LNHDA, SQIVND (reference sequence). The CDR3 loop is CASSIAVTGELLF. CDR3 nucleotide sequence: TGTGCCAGTAGTATTGCGGTCACCGGGGAGCTGCTTTTT.

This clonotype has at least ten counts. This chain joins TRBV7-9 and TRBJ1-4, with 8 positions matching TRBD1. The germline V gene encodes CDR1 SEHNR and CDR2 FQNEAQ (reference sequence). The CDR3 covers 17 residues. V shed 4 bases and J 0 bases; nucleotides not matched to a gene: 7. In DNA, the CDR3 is TGTGCCAGCAGCTCCTCCGGACAGGGTGCAACTAATGAAAAACTGTTTTTT. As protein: CASSSSGQGATNEKLFF. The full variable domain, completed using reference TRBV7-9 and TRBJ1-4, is DTGVSQNPRHKITKRGQNVTFRCDPISEHNRLYWYRQTLGQGPEFLTYFQNEAQLEKSRLLSDRFSAERPKGSFSTLEIQRTEQGDSAMYLCASSSSGQGATNEKLFFGSGTQLSVL.

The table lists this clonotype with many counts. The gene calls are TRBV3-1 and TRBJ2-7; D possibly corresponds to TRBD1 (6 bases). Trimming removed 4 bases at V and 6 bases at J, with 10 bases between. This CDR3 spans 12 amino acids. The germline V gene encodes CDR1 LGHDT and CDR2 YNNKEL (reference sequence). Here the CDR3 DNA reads TGTGCCAGCAGCCTACAGGGCCTCGAGCAGTACTTC. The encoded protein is CASSLQGLEQYF.

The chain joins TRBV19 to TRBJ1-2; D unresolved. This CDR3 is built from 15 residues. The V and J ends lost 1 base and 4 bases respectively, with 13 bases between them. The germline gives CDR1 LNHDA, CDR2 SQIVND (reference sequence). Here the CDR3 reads CASSIAPRSIYGYTF. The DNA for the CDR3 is TGTGCCAGTAGTATAGCCCCCCGGAGCATCTATGGCTACACCTTC. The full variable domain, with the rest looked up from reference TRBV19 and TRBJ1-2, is DGGITQSPKYLFRKEGQNVTLSCEQNLNHDAMYWYRQDPGQGLRLIYYSQIVNDFQKGDIAEGYSVSREKKESFPLTVTSAQKNPTAFYLCASSIAPRSIYGYTFGSGTRLTVV.

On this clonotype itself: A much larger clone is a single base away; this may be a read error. CDR3 sequence reads: CASAPTARNSNQPQHF. CDR3 nucleotides: TGCGCCAGCGCCCCGACGGCGAGAAATAGCAATCAGCCCCAGCATTTT. The chain is built from TRBV4-1 and TRBJ1-5; D uncertain. With 8 bases removed from V and 0 bases from J, the gap between germline ends came to 17 bases. The CDR3 loop spans 16 amino acids. Per germline, CDR1 MGHRA and CDR2 YSYEKL.

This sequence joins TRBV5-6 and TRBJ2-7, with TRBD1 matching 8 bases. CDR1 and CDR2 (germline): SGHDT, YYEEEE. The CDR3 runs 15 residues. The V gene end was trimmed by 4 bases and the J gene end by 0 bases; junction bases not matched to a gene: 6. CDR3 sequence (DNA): TGTGCCAGCAGCCGGTGGACAGGGCCCTCCTACGAGCAGTACTTC. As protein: CASSRWTGPSYEQYF.